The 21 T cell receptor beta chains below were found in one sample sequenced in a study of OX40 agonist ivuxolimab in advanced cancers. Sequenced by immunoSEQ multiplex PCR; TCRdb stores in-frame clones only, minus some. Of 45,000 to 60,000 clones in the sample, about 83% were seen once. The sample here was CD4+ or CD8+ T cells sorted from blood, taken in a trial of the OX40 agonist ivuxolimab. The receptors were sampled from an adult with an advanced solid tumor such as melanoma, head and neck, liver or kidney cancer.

CDR3 protein: CATSLRGQNEKLFF. DNA for the CDR3: TGTGCCACCAGTCTGAGGGGACAGAATGAAAAACTGTTTTTT. The rearrangement uses TRBV15 and TRBJ1-4; 7 nucleotides match TRBD1. The length of the CDR3 is 14 residues. The V gene's germline CDR1 is LNHNV and CDR2 YYDKDF (reference sequence). Trimming took 6 bases from V and 5 from J; bases not matched to a gene: 6.

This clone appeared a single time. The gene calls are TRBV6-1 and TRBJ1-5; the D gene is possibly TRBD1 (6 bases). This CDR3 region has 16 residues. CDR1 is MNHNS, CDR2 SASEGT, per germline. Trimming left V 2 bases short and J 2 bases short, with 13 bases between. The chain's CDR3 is CASSESRGTGNQPQHF. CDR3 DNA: TGTGCCAGCAGTGAATCGAGGGGGACGGGCAATCAGCCCCAGCATTTT.

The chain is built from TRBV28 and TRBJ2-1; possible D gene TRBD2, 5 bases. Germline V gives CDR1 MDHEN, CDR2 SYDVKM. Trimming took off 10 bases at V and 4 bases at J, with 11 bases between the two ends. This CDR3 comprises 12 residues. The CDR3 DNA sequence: TGTGCCACCACACTAGAATACAATGAGCAGTTCTTC. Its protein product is CATTLEYNEQFF.

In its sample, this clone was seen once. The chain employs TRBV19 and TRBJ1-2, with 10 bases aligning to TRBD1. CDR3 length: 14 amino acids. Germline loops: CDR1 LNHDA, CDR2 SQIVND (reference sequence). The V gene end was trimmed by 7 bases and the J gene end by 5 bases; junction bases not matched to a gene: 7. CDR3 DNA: TGTGCCAGTACCCCCGGGACAGGGGCTTATGGCTACACCTTC. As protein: CASTPGTGAYGYTF.

CDR3 region: CASSPSGNTGELFF. Here the CDR3 DNA reads TGTGCCAGCAGTCCCAGCGGGAACACCGGGGAGCTGTTTTTT. The chain links TRBV28 to TRBJ2-2, with D tentatively TRBD2 (5 bases). The V gene's germline CDR1 is MDHEN and CDR2 SYDVKM. The V end lost 5 bases, the J end lost 1 base, and 8 bases lay between the germline ends. CDR3 length equals 14 residues.

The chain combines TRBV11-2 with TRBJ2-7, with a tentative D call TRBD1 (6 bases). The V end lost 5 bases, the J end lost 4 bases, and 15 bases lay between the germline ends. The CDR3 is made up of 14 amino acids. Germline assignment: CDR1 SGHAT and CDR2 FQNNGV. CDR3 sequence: CASSPDRLGYEQYF. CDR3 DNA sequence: TGTGCCAGCAGCCCCGACAGGTTGGGGTACGAGCAGTACTTC.

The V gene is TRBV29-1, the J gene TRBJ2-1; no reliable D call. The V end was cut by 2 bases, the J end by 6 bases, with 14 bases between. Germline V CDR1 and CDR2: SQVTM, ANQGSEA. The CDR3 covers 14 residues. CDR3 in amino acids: CSVELGPVLNEQFF. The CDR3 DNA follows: TGCAGCGTTGAACTAGGACCCGTCCTCAATGAGCAGTTCTTC.

The CDR3 loop reads CASSPPSGISQHF. The CDR3 bases are TGTGCCAGCAGCCCCCCATCTGGTATATCCCAGCATTTT. V usage is TRBV7-9 and J usage is TRBJ1-5; D is unclear. The ends were cut back, 5 bases at V and 11 bases at J, with 16 bases in the middle. Germline loops: CDR1 SEHNR, CDR2 FQNEAQ (reference sequence). CDR3 length: 13 amino acids. Together with reference TRBV7-9 and TRBJ1-5, the CDR3 gives the full variable domain: DTGVSQNPRHKITKRGQNVTFRCDPISEHNRLYWYRQTLGQGPEFLTYFQNEAQLEKSRLLSDRFSAERPKGSFSTLEIQRTEQGDSAMYLCASSPPSGISQHFGDGTRLSIL.

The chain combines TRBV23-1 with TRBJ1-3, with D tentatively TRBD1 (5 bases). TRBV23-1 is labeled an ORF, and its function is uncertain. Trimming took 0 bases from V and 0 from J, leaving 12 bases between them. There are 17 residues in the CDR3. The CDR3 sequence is CASSQSTGPSSGNTIYF. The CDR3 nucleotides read TGCGCCAGCAGTCAATCGACGGGGCCAAGCTCTGGAAACACCATATATTTT.

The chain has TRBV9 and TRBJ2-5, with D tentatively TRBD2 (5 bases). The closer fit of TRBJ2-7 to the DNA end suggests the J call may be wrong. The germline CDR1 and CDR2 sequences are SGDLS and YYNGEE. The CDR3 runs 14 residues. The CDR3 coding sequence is TGTGCCAGCAGCGTACGGTGGGAGTCCCACGAGCAGTACTTC. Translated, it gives CASSVRWESHEQYF.

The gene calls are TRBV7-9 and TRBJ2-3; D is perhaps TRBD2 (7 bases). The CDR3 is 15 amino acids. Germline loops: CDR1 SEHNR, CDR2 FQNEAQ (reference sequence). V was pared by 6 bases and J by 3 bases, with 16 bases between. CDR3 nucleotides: TGTGCCAGCAGTCTAGGGGGGGGAAAGACAGATACGCAGTATTTT. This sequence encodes CASSLGGGKTDTQYF.

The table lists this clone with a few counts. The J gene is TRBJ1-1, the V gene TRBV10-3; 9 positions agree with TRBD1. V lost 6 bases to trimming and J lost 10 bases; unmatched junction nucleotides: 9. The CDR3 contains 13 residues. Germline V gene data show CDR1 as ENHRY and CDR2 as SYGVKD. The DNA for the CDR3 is TGTGCCATCAGCCCGGACAGGGGCACAGCAGCTTTCTTT. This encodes CAISPDRGTAAFF.

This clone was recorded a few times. The CDR3 DNA reads as TGTGCCAGCAGCGTAGCTGCATGGGGCACAGATACGCAGTATTTT. It specifies CASSVAAWGTDTQYF. The chain is built from TRBV9 and TRBJ2-3; the D is unclear. CDR1 is SGDLS and CDR2 is YYNGEE in the germline V gene. Trimming took 0 bases from V and 1 from J, leaving 9 bases between them. The CDR3 covers 15 residues. Using reference TRBV9 and TRBJ2-3 for the parts outside the CDR3, the full variable domain is DSGVTQTPKHLITATGQRVTLRCSPRSGDLSVYWYQQSLDQGLQFLIQYYNGEERAKGNILERFSAQQFPDLHSELNLSSLELGDSALYFCASSVAAWGTDTQYFGPGTRLTVL.

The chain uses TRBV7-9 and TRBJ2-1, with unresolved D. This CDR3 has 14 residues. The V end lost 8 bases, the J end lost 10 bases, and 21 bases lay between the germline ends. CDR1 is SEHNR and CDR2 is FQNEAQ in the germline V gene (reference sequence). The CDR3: CASSRAALAVEQFF. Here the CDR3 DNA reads TGTGCCAGCTCTCGTGCCGCACTCGCAGTGGAGCAGTTCTTC.

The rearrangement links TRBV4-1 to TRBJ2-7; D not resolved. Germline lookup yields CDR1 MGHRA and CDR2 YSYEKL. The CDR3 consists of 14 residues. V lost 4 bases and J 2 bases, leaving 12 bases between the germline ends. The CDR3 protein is CASSPLDPPYEQYF. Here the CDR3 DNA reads TGCGCCAGCAGCCCCCTCGACCCCCCCTACGAGCAGTACTTC.

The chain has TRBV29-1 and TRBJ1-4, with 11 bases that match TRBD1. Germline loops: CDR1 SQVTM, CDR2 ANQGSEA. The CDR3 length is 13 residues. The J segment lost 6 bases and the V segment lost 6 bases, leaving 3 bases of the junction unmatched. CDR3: CSVGQGAHEKLFF. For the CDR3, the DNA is TGCAGCGTCGGACAGGGGGCTCATGAAAAACTGTTTTTT.

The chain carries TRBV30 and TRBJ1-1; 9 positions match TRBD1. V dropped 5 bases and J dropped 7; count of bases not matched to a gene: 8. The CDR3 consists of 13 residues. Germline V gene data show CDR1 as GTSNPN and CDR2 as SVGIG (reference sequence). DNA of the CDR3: TGTGCCTGGTTCCCGGGACAGGGCATTGAAGCTTTCTTT. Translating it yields CAWFPGQGIEAFF.

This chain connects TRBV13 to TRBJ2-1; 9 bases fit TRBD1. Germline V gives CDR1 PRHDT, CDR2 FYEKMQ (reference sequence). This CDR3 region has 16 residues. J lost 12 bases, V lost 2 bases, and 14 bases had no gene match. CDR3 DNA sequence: TGTGCCAGCAGCTTAAACAGGGGGCTGTCCGACAGCGGGCAGTTCTTC. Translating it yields CASSLNRGLSDSGQFF.

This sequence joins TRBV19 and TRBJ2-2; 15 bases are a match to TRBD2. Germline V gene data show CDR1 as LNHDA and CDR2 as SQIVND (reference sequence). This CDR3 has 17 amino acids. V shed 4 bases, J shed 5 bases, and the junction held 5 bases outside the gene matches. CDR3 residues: CASSRKGLAGGTGELFF. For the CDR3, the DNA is TGTGCCAGTAGTAGAAAGGGACTAGCGGGAGGTACCGGGGAGCTGTTTTTT.

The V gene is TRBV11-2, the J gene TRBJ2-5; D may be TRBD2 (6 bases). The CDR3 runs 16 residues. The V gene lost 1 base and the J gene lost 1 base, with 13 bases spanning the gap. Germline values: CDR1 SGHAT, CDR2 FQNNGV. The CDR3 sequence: CASSLAGRAGQETQYF. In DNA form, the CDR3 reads TGTGCCAGCAGCTTAGCGGGCCGAGCGGGCCAAGAGACCCAGTACTTC.

CDR3 residues: CASRPAGGSADTQYF. For the CDR3, the DNA is TGTGCCAGCCGTCCCGCTGGCGGGAGCGCAGATACGCAGTATTTT. V gene TRBV27 combines with J gene TRBJ2-3; 7 nucleotides align to TRBD2. With 8 bases clipped from V and 4 bases from J, the junction kept 12 bases outside the gene matches. The CDR3 covers 15 residues. Germline assignment: CDR1 MNHEY and CDR2 SMNVEV (reference sequence).